The 11 T cell receptor beta chains below were found in one sample sequenced in a study of cytomegalovirus exposure and HLA in healthy donors. Primers included in the PCR were 60 Vbeta and 13 Jbeta primers. Produced via immunoSEQ multiplex PCR; TCRdb's table is partial and in-frame only. Counted here are some 210,000 clones, about 78% occurring once; the ten biggest clones make up less than 4.5%. Sequenced sample: PBMCs. The receptors come from a male donor in good health and CMV-seronegative.

The rearrangement joins TRBV11-2 to TRBJ2-7; no definite D call. Trimming shortened V by 3 bases and J by 0 bases, and 6 bases separated the two germline ends. Germline V lookup: CDR1 SGHAT, CDR2 FQNNGV. The CDR3 length is 13 residues. The CDR3, as DNA: TGTGCCAGCAGCTTCGACTTCTCCTACGAGCAGTACTTC. As protein: CASSFDFSYEQYF.

This chain connects TRBV5-1 to TRBJ1-6; 7 positions agree with TRBD1. J was trimmed by 5 bases and V by 0 bases; bases with no gene match: 8. Germline CDR1 reads SGHRS; CDR2 reads YFSETQ. This CDR3 is 17 amino acids long. This chain's CDR3 is CASSLDPEGANNSPLHF. The DNA of the CDR3 is TGCGCCAGCAGCTTGGACCCCGAGGGGGCTAATAATTCACCCCTCCACTTT.

The genes are TRBV2 and TRBJ2-5, with D perhaps TRBD2 (5 bases). The germline gives CDR1 SNHLY, CDR2 FYNNEI. This CDR3 region has 14 residues. Trimming cost V 1 base and J 5 bases, with 11 bases left between them. The CDR3 coding sequence is TGTGCCAGCAGTGAAGGAGAGGGCGGGGAGACCCAGTACTTC. It yields the protein CASSEGEGGETQYF. The full variable domain, its missing parts supplied by reference TRBV2 and TRBJ2-5, is EPEVTQTPSHQVTQMGQEVILRCVPISNHLYFYWYRQILGQKVEFLVSFYNNEISEKSEIFDDQFSVERPDGSNFTLKIRSTKLEDSAMYFCASSEGEGGETQYFGPGTRLLVL.

V gene TRBV7-3 combines with J gene TRBJ2-1; possible D gene TRBD2, 6 bases. Deletions cut 0 bases from V and 0 bases from J, with 12 bases between. CDR3 length: 17 residues. The germline V gene has CDR1 SGHTA and CDR2 FQGTGA. This chain's CDR3 is CASSLTPVGGSYNEQFF. CDR3 nucleotide sequence: TGTGCCAGCAGCTTAACCCCGGTGGGGGGCTCCTACAATGAGCAGTTCTTC. The full variable domain, in which reference TRBV7-3 and TRBJ2-1 provide the parts outside the CDR3, is GAGVSQTPSNKVTEKGKYVELRCDPISGHTALYWYRQSLGQGPEFLIYFQGTGAADDSGLPNDRFFAVRPEGSVSTLKIQRTERGDSAVYLCASSLTPVGGSYNEQFFGPGTRLTVL.

The chain employs TRBV11-2 and TRBJ1-4; D remains unclear. From germline, CDR1 is SGHAT and CDR2 FQNNGV. V lost 5 bases and J 1 base, leaving 11 bases between the germline ends. The CDR3 runs to 15 residues. The CDR3 nucleotides read TGTGCCAGCAGCCCCCGGTTTGGAACTAATGAAAAACTGTTTTTT. As protein: CASSPRFGTNEKLFF.

This sequence joins TRBV11-3 and TRBJ2-1; a weak D match, TRBD1 (5 bases). V lost 0 bases to trimming and J lost 1 base, with 16 bases between them. This CDR3 comprises 18 residues. Germline V gives CDR1 SGHNT, CDR2 YENEEA. The CDR3: CASSLEGRGLGSYNEQFF. The DNA for the CDR3 is TGTGCCAGCAGCTTAGAGGGTAGGGGCCTAGGATCCTACAATGAGCAGTTCTTC.

The chain recombines TRBV10-2 with TRBJ1-2; 9 bases agree with TRBD1. CDR1 is WSHSY and CDR2 is SAAADI in the germline V gene. This CDR3 comprises 15 residues. With 4 bases clipped from V and 8 bases from J, the junction kept 11 bases outside the gene matches. The CDR3 nucleotides read TGCGCCAGCAGTGTTATGGACAGGGGCCGGGGGGGCTACACCTTC. Its protein is CASSVMDRGRGGYTF.

The chain uses TRBV2 and TRBJ2-3, with D perhaps matching TRBD1 (6 bases). V gave up 6 bases and J gave up 4 bases, with 20 bases separating them. The CDR3 contains 16 residues. Germline assignment: CDR1 SNHLY and CDR2 FYNNEI. The CDR3 DNA reads as TGTGCCAGCAGGGTACAGGGATCCAGGGGTGCAGATACGCAGTATTTT. This codes for CASRVQGSRGADTQYF.

The chain combines TRBV5-5 with TRBJ2-2, with 10 bases identical to TRBD1. Germline CDR1 and CDR2: SGHKS and YYEKEE (reference sequence). The V segment lost 2 bases and the J segment 1 base; nucleotides outside the gene matches: 2. This CDR3 contains 16 residues. The CDR3 sequence is CASSFRDRGNTGELFF. In nucleotides, the CDR3 is TGTGCCAGCAGCTTTCGGGACAGGGGGAACACCGGGGAGCTGTTTTTT.

V usage is TRBV5-1 and J usage is TRBJ2-7, with D hard to call. Germline CDR1 reads SGHRS; CDR2 reads YFSETQ. V dropped 1 base and J dropped 4 bases, with 12 bases sitting between them. The CDR3 length is 14 residues. The CDR3 region is CASSLKSAGYEQYF. CDR3 sequence (DNA): TGCGCCAGCAGCTTGAAATCGGCCGGGTACGAGCAGTACTTC. The variable domain in full, with the rest retrieved from reference TRBV5-1 and TRBJ2-7, is KAGVTQTPRYLIKTRGQQVTLSCSPISGHRSVSWYQQTPGQGLQFLFEYFSETQRNKGNFPGRFSGRQFSNSRSEMNVSTLELGDSALYLCASSLKSAGYEQYFGPGTRLTVT.

The V call is TRBV27, the J call TRBJ2-2; 8 bases line up with TRBD2. CDR3 length: 14 amino acids. CDR1 is MNHEY, CDR2 SMNVEV, per germline (reference sequence). J gave up 6 bases and V 8 bases, and 8 bases lay outside the gene matches. DNA for the CDR3: TGTGCCAGCTATCACACCGGGGGGGCCGGGGAGCTGTTTTTT. This codes for CASYHTGGAGELFF.